A single sample gave rise to the 18 T cell receptor beta chains below, sequenced in a study of blood T cell repertoires in COVID-19. Clones were read by immunoSEQ multiplex PCR, and TCRdb kept only the in-frame ones, dropping some. The sample gives some 140,000 clones, 88% of which show up once; approximately 2.3% is in the top ten. The sequenced material came from peripheral blood. These TCRs come from a man in his sixties or seventies with active COVID-19.

V and J are TRBV5-1 and TRBJ2-7; TRBD1 matches at 9 bases. V dropped 1 base and J dropped 2; count of bases not matched to a gene: 4. Germline V gives CDR1 SGHRS, CDR2 YFSETQ. The CDR3 runs 15 residues. As DNA, the CDR3 is TGCGCCAGCAGCTTGACGGGACAGGGTACCTACGAGCAGTACTTC. This codes for CASSLTGQGTYEQYF.

The chain links TRBV6-6 to TRBJ2-5; TRBD1 agrees at 7 bases. The germline V gene has CDR1 MNHNY and CDR2 SVGAGI (reference sequence). This CDR3 has 16 residues. The V gene end was trimmed by 8 bases and the J gene end by 2 bases; junction bases not matched to a gene: 14. CDR3: CASERGQSLTQETQYF. DNA for the CDR3: TGTGCCAGCGAACGGGGACAGTCCCTTACGCAAGAGACCCAGTACTTC.

The chain joins TRBV30 to TRBJ1-5; 12 positions match TRBD1. In germline, CDR1 is GTSNPN, CDR2 SVGIG (reference sequence). The CDR3 runs 15 residues. The V gene end was trimmed by 0 bases and the J gene end by 7 bases; junction bases not matched to a gene: 4. Here the CDR3 reads CAWSVGQGAEQPQHF. The DNA of the CDR3 is TGTGCCTGGAGTGTGGGACAGGGGGCCGAACAGCCCCAGCATTTT.

This rearrangement joins TRBV28 to TRBJ2-7; 7 bases line up with TRBD1. After removal of 6 bases from V and 8 bases from J, the junction contained 13 bases not matched to a gene. This CDR3 is built from 14 residues. Looked up from germline, CDR1 is MDHEN and CDR2 is SYDVKM. The DNA for the CDR3 is TGTGCCAGCAGCACCTCTACGGCAGGGGGAAAGCAGTACTTC. Its protein is CASSTSTAGGKQYF.

The chain joins TRBV6-2 or TRBV6-3 to TRBJ2-6, with D tentatively TRBD2 (5 bases). CDR3 length: 15 amino acids. Trimming left V 6 bases short and J 3 bases short, with 12 bases between. Germline V CDR1 and CDR2: MNHEY, SVGEGT. In DNA, the CDR3 is TGTGCCAGCAGCTTCGGTGGGAGTGGGGCCAACGTCCTGACTTTC. This codes for CASSFGGSGANVLTF.

This clone has a single count. V gene TRBV7-2 combines with J gene TRBJ2-7; TRBD2 matches at 13 bases. Trimming took 2 bases from V and 7 from J; bases not matched to a gene: 5. The CDR3 runs 15 residues. Germline loops: CDR1 SGHTA, CDR2 FQGNSA. As DNA, the CDR3 is TGTGCCAGCAGCTTACGGACTAGCGGGAGTGGTGAGCAGTACTTC. Encoded protein: CASSLRTSGSGEQYF.

V gene TRBV10-3 combines with J gene TRBJ2-7, with TRBD1 identical over 8 bases. V lost 4 bases and J lost 7; bases outside the gene matches: 12. This CDR3 is built from 15 residues. From germline, CDR1 is ENHRY and CDR2 SYGVKD. The CDR3, as DNA: TGTGCCATCAGTGGGGAGCAGGGGGCTTTGGGTGAGCAGTACTTC. It encodes CAISGEQGALGEQYF.

This sequence joins TRBV28 and TRBJ1-1; no clear D gene. V was pared by 9 bases and J by 5 bases, with 16 bases between. CDR1 MDHEN and CDR2 SYDVKM come from the germline V gene. This CDR3 has 13 amino acids. The CDR3 sequence is CASTLDGVTEAFF. CDR3 coding DNA: TGTGCCAGTACCTTGGACGGGGTTACTGAAGCTTTCTTT.

The chain combines TRBV3-1 (or the pseudogene TRBV3-2) with TRBJ2-1, with TRBD2 matching 10 bases. CDR1 is LGHDT, CDR2 YNNKEL, per germline (reference sequence). The CDR3 totals 17 residues. After removal of 0 bases from V and 11 bases from J, the junction contained 13 bases not matched to a gene. CDR3 DNA sequence: TGTGCCAGCAGCCAAGATGCAGCAAGCGGGAGGGCCCAGAAGCAGTTCTTC. Its protein product is CASSQDAASGRAQKQFF.

The CDR3 region has the DNA TGTGCCAGCAGTTACCTAGCGGGAGGGTCGGGGGGTGAGCAGTTCTTC. Its translation: CASSYLAGGSGGEQFF. The genes are TRBV6-2 or TRBV6-3 and TRBJ2-1, with 12 bases matching TRBD2. The CDR3 length is 16 residues. Germline CDR1 MNHEY, CDR2 SVGEGT. Trimming cost V 2 bases and J 9 bases; bases outside gene matches: 8.

The CDR3 protein is CASSSPPGDEQYF. The CDR3 DNA follows: TGTGCCAGCAGCTCCCCCCCAGGGGACGAGCAGTACTTC. The V and J genes are TRBV11-2 and TRBJ2-7; maybe TRBD1 (6 bases). Between the trimmed V and J ends, which lost 4 bases and 5 bases, there was a span of 12 bases. CDR1 and CDR2 from the germline V gene are SGHAT and FQNNGV. This CDR3 has 13 amino acids. The entire variable domain, with the rest obtained from reference TRBV11-2 and TRBJ2-7, is as follows: EAGVAQSPRYKIIEKRQSVAFWCNPISGHATLYWYQQILGQGPKLLIQFQNNGVVDDSQLPKDRFSAERLKGVDSTLKIQPAKLEDSAVYLCASSSPPGDEQYFGPGTRLTVT.

The rearrangement links TRBV6-2 or TRBV6-3 to TRBJ2-2; the D gene is possibly TRBD2 (6 bases). V was clipped by 5 bases and J by 1 base, with 11 bases between them. Germline-derived CDR1 and CDR2 are MNHEY and SVGEGT. The CDR3 is 15 residues long. CDR3 nucleotides: TGTGCCAGCAGTGATACTAGCAGGAACACCGGGGAGCTGTTTTTT. Translated: CASSDTSRNTGELFF.

V and J are TRBV5-5 and TRBJ2-7, with a weak D call TRBD2 (6 bases). CDR3 length: 13 amino acids. The V gene lost 2 bases and the J gene lost 0 bases, with 6 bases spanning the gap. CDR1 is SGHKS and CDR2 is YYEKEE in the germline V gene (reference sequence). This chain's CDR3 is CASSFGGSYEQYF. Here the CDR3 DNA reads TGTGCCAGCAGCTTCGGGGGCTCCTACGAGCAGTACTTC.

The J gene is TRBJ2-1, the V gene TRBV2, with a tentative D call TRBD2 (6 bases). CDR3 size: 14 residues. V was shortened by 4 bases and J by 2 bases, with 9 bases between the two germline ends. Per germline, CDR1 SNHLY and CDR2 FYNNEI. The CDR3 DNA is TGTGCCAGCAGTGGAGGGAGGACCTACAATGAGCAGTTCTTC. As protein: CASSGGRTYNEQFF. Complete variable domain (other parts from reference TRBV2 and TRBJ2-1): EPEVTQTPSHQVTQMGQEVILRCVPISNHLYFYWYRQILGQKVEFLVSFYNNEISEKSEIFDDQFSVERPDGSNFTLKIRSTKLEDSAMYFCASSGGRTYNEQFFGPGTRLTVL.

This clone was observed a few times. This chain connects TRBV28 to TRBJ2-1; 7 bases fit TRBD2. V gave up 1 base and J gave up 4 bases; unmatched junction bases: 4. Germline CDR1 MDHEN, CDR2 SYDVKM. The CDR3 has 15 amino acids. The CDR3 region has the DNA TGTGCCAGCAGTTTATCGGGAGGAGGTTACAATGAGCAGTTCTTC. Translating it yields CASSLSGGGYNEQFF.

The V gene is TRBV7-3, the J gene TRBJ2-6, with 10 bases that match TRBD1. Germline CDR1 and CDR2: SGHTA and FQGTGA. The V gene end was trimmed by 4 bases and the J gene end by 2 bases; junction bases not matched to a gene: 2. CDR3 length: 16 residues. CDR3 in DNA: TGTGCCAGCAGCTCGACAGGGGGCGCTGGGGCCAACGTCCTGACTTTC. Its translation: CASSSTGGAGANVLTF.

As regards this clone: This specimen includes other DNA sequences encoding the same CDR3. The chain couples TRBV27 to TRBJ1-1; D possibly corresponds to TRBD1 (6 bases). The CDR3 covers 13 residues. Germline CDR1 is MNHEY and CDR2 is SMNVEV (reference sequence). The V and J ends lost 5 bases and 5 bases respectively, with 12 bases between them. The CDR3 DNA reads as TGTGCCAGCAGTCTACAGGGAGGGACTGAAGCTTTCTTT. The encoded protein is CASSLQGGTEAFF.

The V and J genes are TRBV3-1 (or the pseudogene TRBV3-2) and TRBJ1-3, with D uncertain. CDR1 LGHDT and CDR2 YNNKEL come from the germline V gene (reference sequence). The CDR3 is 13 residues long. Trimming pared 2 bases from V and 4 bases from J, leaving 6 bases between. CDR3 residues: CASSQPLGNTIYF. The CDR3 coding sequence is TGTGCCAGCAGCCAACCTTTAGGAAACACCATATATTTT.